The 7 T cell receptor beta chains given below trace back to one sample, sequenced in a study of blood T cell repertoires in COVID-19. Clones were sequenced by immunoSEQ multiplex PCR, and TCRdb holds only the in-frame ones, with some missing. The table includes tens of thousands of clones, 80% to 90% detected once. The sequenced sample was peripheral blood. The receptors stem from a human donor in a cohort sampled during active COVID-19.

This sequence joins TRBV28 and TRBJ2-3; 7 positions match TRBD2. Per germline, CDR1 MDHEN and CDR2 SYDVKM. With 7 bases clipped from V and 3 bases from J, the junction kept 4 bases outside the gene matches. This CDR3 contains 13 residues. This chain's CDR3 is CASTDGGTDTQYF. CDR3 bases: TGTGCCAGCACCGACGGGGGGACAGATACGCAGTATTTT.

The chain couples TRBV7-9 to TRBJ2-1; 12 bases line up with TRBD2. V shed 3 bases and J 12 bases; nucleotides not matched to a gene: 6. The germline V gene encodes CDR1 SEHNR and CDR2 FQNEAQ (reference sequence). This CDR3 spans 14 amino acids. The CDR3 nucleotides are TGTGCCAGCAGCTTGCTAGCGGGGGGGCTGAGGCAGTTCTTC. Translating gives CASSLLAGGLRQFF.

The table lists this clone with a few counts. This chain joins TRBV2 and TRBJ1-2, with 8 nucleotides matching TRBD1. V lost 5 bases and J lost 4; bases outside the gene matches: 6. From germline, CDR1 is SNHLY and CDR2 FYNNEI. This CDR3 region has 14 residues. The CDR3 nucleotides read TGTGCCAGCAGTATGGACAGGGCGGCCTATGGCTACACCTTC. Protein sequence: CASSMDRAAYGYTF.

This chain uses TRBV7-9 with TRBJ1-6; a possible D gene is TRBD1 (6 bases). CDR3 length equals 15 residues. Germline V gene sequence: CDR1 SEHNR, CDR2 FQNEAQ (reference sequence). With 2 bases removed from V and 7 bases from J, the gap between germline ends came to 12 bases. CDR3 region: CASSLSQGPNSPLHF. The CDR3, as DNA: TGTGCCAGCAGCTTATCACAGGGTCCCAATTCACCCCTCCACTTT.

This clone occurred many times. V and J are TRBV30 and TRBJ1-2, with 8 bases identical to TRBD1. This CDR3 contains 14 residues. Trimming at V came to 2 bases and at J to 7 bases, leaving 9 bases not matched to a gene. Germline V CDR1 and CDR2: GTSNPN, SVGIG (reference sequence). DNA for the CDR3: TGTGCCTGGAGTCCAACGGACAGGGTCTTTGGCTACACCTTC. This gives the protein CAWSPTDRVFGYTF.

This clone showed up just once. The chain uses TRBV3-1 (or the pseudogene TRBV3-2) and TRBJ2-4; the D is unclear. The CDR3 totals 11 residues. Trimming took off 1 base at V and 13 bases at J, with 8 bases between the two ends. CDR1 is LGHDT and CDR2 is YNNKEL in the germline V gene (reference sequence). CDR3 sequence reads: CASSQAGVQYF. CDR3 bases: TGTGCCAGCAGCCAAGCTGGAGTGCAGTACTTC.

The CDR3 is CASSFTDSNQPQHF. The CDR3 nucleotides are TGTGCCAGCAGTTTCACAGATAGCAATCAGCCCCAGCATTTT. The genes are TRBV2 and TRBJ1-5; no clear D. From germline, CDR1 is SNHLY and CDR2 FYNNEI. The CDR3 covers 14 residues. Trimming pared 5 bases from V and 0 bases from J, leaving 8 bases between.